This T cell receptor beta chain appears in the sequencing data of a study of T cell changes during pregnancy in multiple sclerosis. Clones were read by immunoSEQ multiplex PCR, and TCRdb kept only the in-frame ones, dropping some. The data show under 30,000 clones, around 93% seen once. Trimming stripped 5 bases from V and 0 bases from J, with 13 bases between. This CDR3 spans 16 amino acids. The V gene's germline CDR1 is MNHNY and CDR2 SVGAGI (reference sequence). The sample here was CD4+ T cells from peripheral blood mononuclear cells, taken after pregnancy. The chain carries TRBV6-6 and TRBJ1-4; D not certain. The TCR sequence derives from a female donor with multiple sclerosis, enrolled in a pregnancy study. CDR3 residues: CASSTPDGATNEKLFF. CDR3 nucleotide sequence: TGTGCCAGCAGTACCCCCGACGGAGCAACTAATGAAAAACTGTTTTTT.